The next 21 T cell receptor beta chains were all read from a single sample in a study of blood T cell repertoires in COVID-19. Sequencing was performed with immunoSEQ multiplex PCR; in TCRdb, only in-frame clones are kept and a portion is missing. The repertoire consists of 400,000 or so clones, with around 90% occurring once and the leading ten covering about 0.63%. Sequencing was performed on PBMCs or T cells enriched from blood (not recorded which). These receptors were taken from a man aged 18 to 30 who had recovered from COVID-19.

The genes are TRBV5-6 and TRBJ1-6; 7 nucleotides line up with TRBD1. The CDR3 is made up of 14 amino acids. Germline-derived CDR1 and CDR2 are SGHDT and YYEEEE. The ends lost 4 bases at V and 10 bases at J; junction bases unmatched: 8. The CDR3 loop is CASSTGTASSPLHF. CDR3 coding DNA: TGTGCCAGCAGCACCGGGACAGCCAGCTCACCCCTCCACTTT.

The chain uses TRBV12-3 or TRBV12-4 and TRBJ1-2; D unresolved. V shed 6 bases and J shed 0 bases, with 8 bases lying between them. CDR3 length: 13 residues. The CDR3 DNA sequence: TGTGCCAGCAGCTCACTCCCTAACTATGGCTACACCTTC. Its protein is CASSSLPNYGYTF.

The V and J genes are TRBV10-3 and TRBJ2-7; 7 positions agree with TRBD1. Looked up from germline, CDR1 is ENHRY and CDR2 is SYGVKD. The junction had 5 bases not matched to a gene; V was cut back by 0 bases and J by 3 bases. CDR3 length equals 15 residues. The CDR3 nucleotides read TGTGCCATCAGTGAGTCAACGGCAGGGGGCTACGAGCAGTACTTC. It specifies CAISESTAGGYEQYF.

The rearrangement joins TRBV6-5 to TRBJ2-7; no clear D gene. The CDR3 covers 13 residues. From germline, CDR1 is MNHEY and CDR2 SVGAGI. V was trimmed by 0 bases and J by 4 bases, leaving 7 bases between them. The CDR3 DNA reads as TGTGCCAGCAGTTACTCAGCAGGTTACGAGCAGTACTTC. It is translated as CASSYSAGYEQYF.

This chain links TRBV3-1 (or the pseudogene TRBV3-2) with TRBJ1-1; D is uncertain. CDR3 length: 15 residues. The germline gives CDR1 LGHDT, CDR2 YNNKEL (reference sequence). V was pared by 11 bases and J by 5 bases, with 24 bases between. CDR3 DNA sequence: TGTGCCTCCTCGGGGAGAGAAATCACAGCGACTGAAGCTTTCTTT. Encoded protein: CASSGREITATEAFF.

The genes are TRBV27 and TRBJ2-1, with D unresolved. The CDR3 totals 13 residues. Germline V gene data show CDR1 as MNHEY and CDR2 as SMNVEV (reference sequence). Trimming cost V 0 bases and J 7 bases, with 7 bases left between them. CDR3 in DNA: TGTGCCAGCAGTTTATCCCTCGGGAATGAGCAGTTCTTC. Protein sequence: CASSLSLGNEQFF.

J is TRBJ1-1 and V is TRBV28; D gene unclear. The CDR3 sequence is 14 residues long. CDR1 and CDR2 from the germline V gene are MDHEN and SYDVKM. The germline V and J ends were trimmed by 3 bases and 1 base, with 9 bases remaining between them. The CDR3 sequence: CASSFAVGNTEAFF. CDR3 in DNA: TGTGCCAGCAGTTTTGCGGTAGGGAACACTGAAGCTTTCTTT.

A remark on this clone: The identical CDR3 is also encoded by other nucleotide sequences in the sample. The genes are TRBV18 and TRBJ2-7, with 12 bases that match TRBD2. From germline, CDR1 is KGHSH and CDR2 LQKENI. With 0 bases clipped from V and 4 bases from J, the junction kept 1 base outside the gene matches. This CDR3 region has 15 residues. The CDR3 coding sequence is TGTGCCAGCTCACCACCGGGACTAGCGGGTTACGAGCAGTACTTC. Translating gives CASSPPGLAGYEQYF.

J is TRBJ1-5 and V is TRBV10-2, with TRBD1 identical over 11 bases. The CDR3 totals 15 residues. Trimming took 2 bases from V and 6 from J; bases not matched to a gene: 3. In germline, CDR1 is WSHSY, CDR2 SAAADI. The CDR3 nucleotides are TGCGCCAGCAGTGAGGGACAGGGGGCGGCTCAGCCCCAGCATTTT. Protein: CASSEGQGAAQPQHF.

The chain recombines TRBV18 with TRBJ1-6; no clear D. Trimming removed 3 bases at V and 10 bases at J, with 13 bases between. The CDR3 is 14 amino acids. In germline, CDR1 is KGHSH, CDR2 LQKENI. The CDR3 DNA sequence: TGTGCCAGCTCACCCGCGGATCTTCGCTCACCCCTCCACTTT. This codes for CASSPADLRSPLHF. Complete variable domain (other parts from reference TRBV18 and TRBJ1-6): NAGVMQNPRHLVRRRGQEARLRCSPMKGHSHVYWYRQLPEEGLKFMVYLQKENIIDESGMPKERFSAEFPKEGPSILRIQQVVRGDSAAYFCASSPADLRSPLHFGNGTRLTVT.

This chain links TRBV12-5 with TRBJ2-7, with 7 bases lining up with TRBD1. Germline values: CDR1 LGHNT, CDR2 FRNRAP. The CDR3 sequence is 15 residues long. Trimming at V came to 1 base and at J to 4 bases, leaving 7 bases not matched to a gene. CDR3 protein: CASGLADRASYEQYF. The CDR3 DNA sequence: TGTGCTAGTGGTTTGGCTGACAGGGCCTCTTACGAGCAGTACTTC.

The chain couples TRBV28 to TRBJ1-2; perhaps TRBD1 as D (5 bases). This CDR3 is built from 15 residues. Trimming left V 7 bases short and J 5 bases short, with 20 bases between. Germline V CDR1 and CDR2: MDHEN, SYDVKM. CDR3 residues: CASISQDTPFYGYTF. The CDR3 region has the DNA TGTGCCAGCATCAGTCAGGACACACCATTTTATGGCTACACCTTC.

The chain uses TRBV19 and TRBJ1-4; possibly TRBD1 for D (5 bases). In germline, CDR1 is LNHDA, CDR2 SQIVND (reference sequence). The germline V and J ends were trimmed by 7 bases and 7 bases, with 13 bases remaining between them. This CDR3 contains 13 residues. In DNA form, the CDR3 reads TGTGCCAGTACCAATGCAGGGCGTGAAAAACTGTTTTTT. The encoded protein is CASTNAGREKLFF.

The CDR3: CASSEGGGTGLSQPQHF. CDR3 DNA: TGTGCCAGCAGTGAAGGTGGAGGGACAGGATTGAGTCAGCCCCAGCATTTT. This sequence joins TRBV25-1 and TRBJ1-5, with 8 positions matching TRBD1. Losses at the gene ends were 2 bases for V and 6 bases for J; bases not matched to a gene: 12. This CDR3 spans 17 amino acids. Germline V lookup: CDR1 MGHDK, CDR2 SYGVNS. The entire variable domain, with the rest obtained from reference TRBV25-1 and TRBJ1-5, is as follows: EADIYQTPRYLVIGTGKKITLECSQTMGHDKMYWYQQDPGMELHLIHYSYGVNSTEKGDLSSESTVSRIRTEHFPLTLESARPSHTSQYLCASSEGGGTGLSQPQHFGDGTRLSIL.

This clone was found once. V and J are TRBV11-2 and TRBJ2-6; D is possibly TRBD1 (5 bases). With 4 bases removed from V and 0 bases from J, the gap between germline ends came to 19 bases. The CDR3 has 19 amino acids. Germline V lookup: CDR1 SGHAT, CDR2 FQNNGV. CDR3 in DNA: TGTGCCAGCAGCTCCATGACAGATAGGGGTATCTCTGGGGCCAACGTCCTGACTTTC. As protein: CASSSMTDRGISGANVLTF.

This clone was picked up a small number of times. The DNA for the CDR3 is TGTGCCAGCAAGCCGGGACAGGGGATAGGTGGCTACACCTTC. Its translation: CASKPGQGIGGYTF. The chain combines TRBV6-5 with TRBJ1-2; the match to TRBD1 covers 10 bases. This CDR3 contains 14 residues. J lost 7 bases, V lost 7 bases, and 9 bases had no gene match. Germline CDR1 reads MNHEY; CDR2 reads SVGAGI.

This chain uses TRBV5-6 with TRBJ2-2; TRBD1 aligns across 7 bases. J lost 2 bases, V lost 5 bases, and 6 bases had no gene match. CDR3 length equals 15 residues. Germline CDR1 and CDR2: SGHDT and YYEEEE. CDR3 bases: TGTGCCAGCAGTCACAGGGGCCCCAACACCGGGGAGCTGTTTTTT. Its translation: CASSHRGPNTGELFF.

This clone is a singleton in its sample. V usage is TRBV28 and J usage is TRBJ1-2; possibly TRBD1 for D (5 bases). Trimming took 2 bases from V and 4 from J, leaving 11 bases between them. Germline V gene lookup returns CDR1 MDHEN and CDR2 SYDVKM. The CDR3 covers 14 residues. The CDR3 DNA reads as TGTGCCAGCAGTTTACTCAGGGAGGGCTATGGCTACACCTTC. Amino acids: CASSLLREGYGYTF.

The rearrangement uses TRBV7-3 and TRBJ2-5; TRBD1 is a possible D gene (5 bases). The CDR3 sequence is 14 residues long. The V and J ends lost 1 base and 5 bases respectively, with 11 bases between them. CDR1 and CDR2 from the germline V gene are SGHTA and FQGTGA. The CDR3 DNA sequence: TGTGCCAGCAGCTTAAGTGGATCAGGGGAGACCCAGTACTTC. As protein: CASSLSGSGETQYF.

V gene TRBV28 combines with J gene TRBJ2-1; D possibly corresponds to TRBD2 (7 bases). V lost 11 bases and J lost 6, with 20 bases in between. CDR3 length: 14 residues. Germline loops: CDR1 MDHEN, CDR2 SYDVKM. The DNA of the CDR3 is TGTGCCGGCGCTCAGGGGCTAGCGGCCAATGAGCAGTTCTTC. This codes for CAGAQGLAANEQFF.

J is TRBJ1-5 and V is TRBV7-9; no firm D call. The germline gives CDR1 SEHNR, CDR2 FQNEAQ (reference sequence). The CDR3 is 13 residues long. Trimming left V 1 base short and J 5 bases short, with 6 bases between. Here the CDR3 DNA reads TGTGCCAGCAGCTTAGACAGCTATCAGCCCCAGCATTTT. This encodes CASSLDSYQPQHF. Full variable domain (outside the CDR3, taken from reference TRBV7-9 and TRBJ1-5): DTGVSQNPRHKITKRGQNVTFRCDPISEHNRLYWYRQTLGQGPEFLTYFQNEAQLEKSRLLSDRFSAERPKGSFSTLEIQRTEQGDSAMYLCASSLDSYQPQHFGDGTRLSIL.